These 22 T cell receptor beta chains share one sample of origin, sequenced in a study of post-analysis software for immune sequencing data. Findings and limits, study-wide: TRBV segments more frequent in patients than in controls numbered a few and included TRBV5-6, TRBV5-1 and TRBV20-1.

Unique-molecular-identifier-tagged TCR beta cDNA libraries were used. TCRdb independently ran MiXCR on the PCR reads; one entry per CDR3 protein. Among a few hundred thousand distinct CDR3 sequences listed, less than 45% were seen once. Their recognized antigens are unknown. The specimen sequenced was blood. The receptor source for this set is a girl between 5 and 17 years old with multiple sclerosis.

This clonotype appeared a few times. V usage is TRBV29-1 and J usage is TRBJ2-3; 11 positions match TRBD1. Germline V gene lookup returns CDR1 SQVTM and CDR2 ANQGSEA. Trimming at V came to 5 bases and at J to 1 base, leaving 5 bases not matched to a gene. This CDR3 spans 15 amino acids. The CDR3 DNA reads TGCAGCGTTACCGGGACAGGGGGGGGCACAGATACGCAGTATTTT. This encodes CSVTGTGGGTDTQYF.

CDR3 nucleotides: TGTGCCAGCAGGGAACAGGGCTCTGGGGCCAACGTCCTGACTTTC. Amino acid sequence: CASREQGSGANVLTF. This rearrangement joins TRBV28 to TRBJ2-6, with D tentatively TRBD1 (6 bases). The CDR3 contains 15 residues. Germline values: CDR1 MDHEN, CDR2 SYDVKM. The ends were cut back, 6 bases at V and 0 bases at J, with 9 bases in the middle.

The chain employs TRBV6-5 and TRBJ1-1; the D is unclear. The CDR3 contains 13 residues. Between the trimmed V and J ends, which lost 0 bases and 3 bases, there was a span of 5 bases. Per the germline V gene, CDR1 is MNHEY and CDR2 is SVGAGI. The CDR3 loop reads CASSYSRDTEAFF. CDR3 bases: TGTGCCAGCAGTTACTCTAGGGACACTGAAGCTTTCTTT.

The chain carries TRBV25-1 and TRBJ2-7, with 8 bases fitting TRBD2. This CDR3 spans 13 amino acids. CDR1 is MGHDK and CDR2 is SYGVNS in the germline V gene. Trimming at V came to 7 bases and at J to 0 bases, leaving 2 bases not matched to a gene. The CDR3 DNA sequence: TGTGCCAGCAAACTAGCGGACTCCTACGAGCAGTACTTC. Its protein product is CASKLADSYEQYF.

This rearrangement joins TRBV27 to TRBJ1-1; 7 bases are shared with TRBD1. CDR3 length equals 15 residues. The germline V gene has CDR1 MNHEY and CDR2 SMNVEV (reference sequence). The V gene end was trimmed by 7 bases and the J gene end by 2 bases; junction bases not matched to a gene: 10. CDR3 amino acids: CASKPQTGFNTEAFF. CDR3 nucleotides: TGTGCCAGCAAGCCGCAGACAGGGTTCAACACTGAAGCTTTCTTT.

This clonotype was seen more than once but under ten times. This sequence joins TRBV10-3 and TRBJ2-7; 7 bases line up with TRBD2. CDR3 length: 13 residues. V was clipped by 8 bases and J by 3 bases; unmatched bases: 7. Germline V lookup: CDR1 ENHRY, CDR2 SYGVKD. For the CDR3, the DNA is TGTGCCATCGCGGGGGAAGTTCTCTACGAGCAGTACTTC. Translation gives CAIAGEVLYEQYF.

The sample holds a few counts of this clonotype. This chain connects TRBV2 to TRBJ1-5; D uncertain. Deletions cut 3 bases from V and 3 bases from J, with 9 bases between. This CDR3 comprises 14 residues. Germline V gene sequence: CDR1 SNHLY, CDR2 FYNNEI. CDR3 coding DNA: TGTGCCAGCAGTGAGGCAGGACTCAATCAGCCCCAGCATTTT. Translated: CASSEAGLNQPQHF. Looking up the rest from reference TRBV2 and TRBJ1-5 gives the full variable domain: EPEVTQTPSHQVTQMGQEVILRCVPISNHLYFYWYRQILGQKVEFLVSFYNNEISEKSEIFDDQFSVERPDGSNFTLKIRSTKLEDSAMYFCASSEAGLNQPQHFGDGTRLSIL.

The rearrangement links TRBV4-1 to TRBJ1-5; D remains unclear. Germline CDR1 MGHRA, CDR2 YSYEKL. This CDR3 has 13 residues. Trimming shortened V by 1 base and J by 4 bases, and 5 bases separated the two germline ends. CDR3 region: CASSQVENQPQHF. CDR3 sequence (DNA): TGCGCCAGCAGCCAAGTGGAGAATCAGCCCCAGCATTTT.

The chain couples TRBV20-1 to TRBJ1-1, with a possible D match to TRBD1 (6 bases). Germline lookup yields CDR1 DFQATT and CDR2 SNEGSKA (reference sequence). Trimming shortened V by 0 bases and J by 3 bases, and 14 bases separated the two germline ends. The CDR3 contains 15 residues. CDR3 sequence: CSARDRGALYTEAFF. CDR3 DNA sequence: TGCAGTGCTAGAGATCGGGGGGCATTGTACACTGAAGCTTTCTTT.

As DNA, the CDR3 is TGCGCCAGCAGCTCGTCCGGAACAGGGAAGGGGACTGAAGCTTTCTTT. Amino acids: CASSSSGTGKGTEAFF. The rearrangement links TRBV5-1 to TRBJ1-1; D perhaps matches TRBD1 (6 bases). The V end lost 3 bases, the J end lost 5 bases, and 20 bases lay between the germline ends. CDR3 size: 16 residues. Germline CDR1 and CDR2: SGHRS and YFSETQ. The entire variable domain, with the rest obtained from reference TRBV5-1 and TRBJ1-1, is as follows: KAGVTQTPRYLIKTRGQQVTLSCSPISGHRSVSWYQQTPGQGLQFLFEYFSETQRNKGNFPGRFSGRQFSNSRSEMNVSTLELGDSALYLCASSSSGTGKGTEAFFGQGTRLTVV.

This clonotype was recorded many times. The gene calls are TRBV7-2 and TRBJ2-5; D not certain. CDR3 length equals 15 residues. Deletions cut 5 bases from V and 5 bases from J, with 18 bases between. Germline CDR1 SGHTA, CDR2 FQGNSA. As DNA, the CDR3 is TGTGCCAGCAGCCCGGCCCGGGCCCTTTTTGAGACCCAGTACTTC. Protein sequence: CASSPARALFETQYF.

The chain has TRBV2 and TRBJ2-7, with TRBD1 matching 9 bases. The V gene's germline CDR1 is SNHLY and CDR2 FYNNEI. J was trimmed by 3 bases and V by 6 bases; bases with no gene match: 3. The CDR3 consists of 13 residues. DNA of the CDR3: TGTGCCAGCAGACCGGACAGGGGCTACGAGCAGTACTTC. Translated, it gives CASRPDRGYEQYF.

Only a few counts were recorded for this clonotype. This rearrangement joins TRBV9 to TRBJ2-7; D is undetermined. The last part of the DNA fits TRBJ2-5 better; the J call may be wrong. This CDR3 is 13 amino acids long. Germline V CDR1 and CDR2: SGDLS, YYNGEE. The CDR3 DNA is TGTGCCAGCAGCGTGGGCAGCAGAGAGACCCAGTACTTC. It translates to CASSVGSRETQYF.

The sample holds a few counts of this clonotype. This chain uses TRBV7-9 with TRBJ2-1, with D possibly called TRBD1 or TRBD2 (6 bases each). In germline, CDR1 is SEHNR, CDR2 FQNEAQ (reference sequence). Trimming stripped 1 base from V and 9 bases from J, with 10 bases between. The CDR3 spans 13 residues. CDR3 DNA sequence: TGTGCCAGCAGCTTAGTGGGGGGCGTTGAGCAGTTCTTC. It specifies CASSLVGGVEQFF.

This CDR3 is CASSVAPNTEAFF. CDR3 sequence (DNA): TGTGCCAGCAGTGTGGCCCCGAACACTGAAGCTTTCTTT. The genes are TRBV2 and TRBJ1-1; D is unresolved. The ends were cut back, 4 bases at V and 1 base at J, with 7 bases in the middle. The germline V gene encodes CDR1 SNHLY and CDR2 FYNNEI. This CDR3 is built from 13 residues. Looking up the rest from reference TRBV2 and TRBJ1-1 gives the full variable domain: EPEVTQTPSHQVTQMGQEVILRCVPISNHLYFYWYRQILGQKVEFLVSFYNNEISEKSEIFDDQFSVERPDGSNFTLKIRSTKLEDSAMYFCASSVAPNTEAFFGQGTRLTVV.

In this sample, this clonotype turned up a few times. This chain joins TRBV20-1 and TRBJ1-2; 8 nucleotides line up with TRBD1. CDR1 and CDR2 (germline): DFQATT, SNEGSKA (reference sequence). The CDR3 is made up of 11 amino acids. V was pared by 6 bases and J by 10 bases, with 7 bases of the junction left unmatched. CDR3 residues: CSASGQAVYTF. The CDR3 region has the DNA TGCAGTGCGTCGGGACAGGCCGTCTACACCTTC.

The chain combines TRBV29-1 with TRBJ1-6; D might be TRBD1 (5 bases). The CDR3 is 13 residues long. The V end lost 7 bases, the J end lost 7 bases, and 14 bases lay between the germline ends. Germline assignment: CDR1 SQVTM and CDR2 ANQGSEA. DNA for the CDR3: TGCAGCGCCCAACAGGCGGAAAATTCACCCCTCCACTTT. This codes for CSAQQAENSPLHF.

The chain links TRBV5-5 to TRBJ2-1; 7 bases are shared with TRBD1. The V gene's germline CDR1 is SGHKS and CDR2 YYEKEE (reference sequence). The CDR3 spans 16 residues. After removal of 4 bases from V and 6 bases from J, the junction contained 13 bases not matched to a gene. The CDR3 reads CASSQGSGTEGNEQFF. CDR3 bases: TGTGCCAGCAGCCAGGGAAGTGGGACAGAGGGCAATGAGCAGTTCTTC.

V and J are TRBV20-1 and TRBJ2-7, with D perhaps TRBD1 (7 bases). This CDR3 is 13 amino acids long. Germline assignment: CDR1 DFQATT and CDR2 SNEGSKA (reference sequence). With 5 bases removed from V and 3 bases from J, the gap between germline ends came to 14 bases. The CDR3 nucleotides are TGCAGTGCTTCGGCGGGACAGAACTACGAGCAGTACTTC. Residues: CSASAGQNYEQYF.

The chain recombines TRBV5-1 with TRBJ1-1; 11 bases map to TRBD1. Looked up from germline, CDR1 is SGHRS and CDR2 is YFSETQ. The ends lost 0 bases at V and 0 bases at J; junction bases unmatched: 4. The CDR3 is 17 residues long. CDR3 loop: CASSLGTGGAVNTEAFF. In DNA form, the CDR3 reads TGCGCCAGCAGCTTGGGGACAGGGGGCGCGGTGAACACTGAAGCTTTCTTT.

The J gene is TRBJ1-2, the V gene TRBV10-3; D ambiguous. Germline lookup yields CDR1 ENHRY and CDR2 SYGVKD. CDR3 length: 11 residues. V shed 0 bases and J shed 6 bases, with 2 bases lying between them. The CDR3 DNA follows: TGTGCCATCAGTGAGTCGAATGGCTACACCTTC. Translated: CAISESNGYTF.

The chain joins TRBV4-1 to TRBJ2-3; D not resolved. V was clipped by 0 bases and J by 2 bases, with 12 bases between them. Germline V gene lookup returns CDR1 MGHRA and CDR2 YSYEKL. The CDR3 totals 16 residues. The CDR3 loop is CASSQEGTLFTDTQYF. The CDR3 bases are TGCGCCAGCAGCCAAGAAGGCACCCTATTCACAGATACGCAGTATTTT.